This T cell receptor beta chain was recorded in a study of cytomegalovirus exposure and HLA in healthy donors. Study-wide findings and caveats: In a later analysis, a genetic analysis reported fewer productive-TCR N-insertions in an Asian-associated ancestry cluster than the cohort average. Among CMV-associated TCR beta chains, most appeared HLA-restricted in a later analysis.

Healthy individuals who donated bone marrow served as the donors. V lost 6 bases and J lost 7; bases outside the gene matches: 6. The length of the CDR3 is 14 residues. CDR1 is SGHNT, CDR2 YYREEE, per germline (reference sequence). As to this clone: Its target is unknown.

PCR employed 60 Vbeta and 13 Jbeta primers. Clones were read by immunoSEQ multiplex PCR, and TCRdb kept only the in-frame ones, dropping some. The table lists approximately 190,000 clones, about 90% of them singletons. The TCR was taken from a man aged 30-40 years in good health and CMV-seronegative. The gene calls are TRBV5-4 and TRBJ1-4, with 10 bases identical to TRBD1. The specimen sequenced was PBMCs. This CDR3 is CASKLRTGGEKLFF. The CDR3 nucleotides read TGTGCCAGCAAGTTACGGACAGGGGGTGAAAAACTGTTTTTT.